One sample yielded the 26 T cell receptor beta chains listed below, sequenced in a study of cytomegalovirus exposure and HLA in healthy donors. Vbeta (60) and Jbeta (13) primers were used in the PCR. Sequenced by immunoSEQ multiplex PCR; TCRdb stores in-frame clones only, minus some. The sample contains around 92,000 clones, around 85% of which appear only once. The sequenced material came from PBMCs. These receptors originate from a girl aged 2 to 10 in good health and CMV-seropositive.

This chain connects TRBV28 to TRBJ1-2; unclear D gene. This CDR3 is built from 13 residues. The germline V gene encodes CDR1 MDHEN and CDR2 SYDVKM. Trimming shortened V by 6 bases and J by 4 bases, and 12 bases separated the two germline ends. CDR3 in DNA: TGTGCCAGCAGGGAGGGTCCTCTCTATGGCTACACCTTC. It encodes CASREGPLYGYTF.

The chain combines TRBV29-1 with TRBJ1-4; D gene unclear. V lost 3 bases and J lost 5, with 4 bases in between. Germline CDR1 is SQVTM and CDR2 is ANQGSEA. CDR3 length equals 11 residues. As DNA, the CDR3 is TGCAGCGTTGAGAGAAATGAAAAACTGTTTTTT. Translating gives CSVERNEKLFF.

The rearrangement uses TRBV6-1 and TRBJ1-5; 8 bases fit TRBD1. Per the germline V gene, CDR1 is MNHNS and CDR2 is SASEGT. The CDR3 runs 15 residues. The V and J ends lost 7 bases and 5 bases, in that order; junction bases with no gene match: 10. The CDR3: CASNGPGQVYQPQHF. The CDR3 region has the DNA TGTGCCAGCAATGGACCGGGACAGGTTTATCAGCCCCAGCATTTT.

The chain employs TRBV6-5 and TRBJ2-5, with TRBD1 matching 7 bases. The CDR3 length is 13 residues. Germline CDR1 and CDR2: MNHEY and SVGAGI. The ends lost 5 bases at V and 7 bases at J; junction bases unmatched: 7. The CDR3 sequence: CASSPPGQPTQYF. The CDR3 coding sequence is TGTGCCAGCAGTCCCCCGGGACAGCCGACCCAGTACTTC.

This chain uses TRBV5-1 with TRBJ2-1, with 8 bases lining up with TRBD1. Trimming at V came to 4 bases and at J to 12 bases, leaving 3 bases not matched to a gene. The CDR3 loop spans 11 amino acids. From germline, CDR1 is SGHRS and CDR2 YFSETQ. The CDR3 bases are TGCGCCAGCAGCAACGGACAGGGGCAGTTCTTC. Its protein product is CASSNGQGQFF.

The CDR3 DNA sequence: TGCGCCAGCAGCCAAGTAAACAGGGGTGACGAGCAGTACTTC. Its protein product is CASSQVNRGDEQYF. The rearrangement joins TRBV4-1 to TRBJ2-7; 7 nucleotides match TRBD1. The CDR3 has 14 amino acids. The junction had 5 bases not matched to a gene; V was cut back by 1 base and J by 5 bases. Per the germline V gene, CDR1 is MGHRA and CDR2 is YSYEKL.

The chain couples TRBV18 to TRBJ1-1; D is perhaps TRBD1 (5 bases). The V gene's germline CDR1 is KGHSH and CDR2 LQKENI. Trimming left V 2 bases short and J 10 bases short, with 11 bases between. The CDR3 contains 12 residues. The CDR3 DNA sequence: TGTGCCAGCTCACCAGACAGACTCGGAGCTTTCTTT. Translation: CASSPDRLGAFF.

The chain couples TRBV30 to TRBJ2-4; TRBD1 is a possible D gene (5 bases). The CDR3 is 13 amino acids. V was cut by 4 bases and J by 0 bases, with 7 bases left in between. Germline CDR1 and CDR2: GTSNPN and SVGIG (reference sequence). CDR3 sequence reads: CAWNRGAKNIQYF. The CDR3 nucleotides are TGTGCCTGGAATAGGGGAGCCAAAAACATTCAGTACTTC.

V and J are TRBV6-5 and TRBJ2-5; TRBD2 matches at 9 bases. V lost 8 bases to trimming and J lost 3 bases; unmatched junction nucleotides: 7. This CDR3 is built from 14 residues. From germline, CDR1 is MNHEY and CDR2 SVGAGI. The chain's CDR3 is CASGAGLAKETQYF. Here the CDR3 DNA reads TGTGCCAGCGGAGCGGGACTAGCAAAAGAGACCCAGTACTTC.

This chain connects TRBV9 to TRBJ1-2; 9 nucleotides line up with TRBD1. Germline CDR1 reads SGDLS; CDR2 reads YYNGEE. Unmatched junction bases numbered 14, after V lost 2 bases and J lost 3 bases. The CDR3 is 18 residues long. The CDR3 DNA follows: TGTGCCAGCAGCGTTTTACCGGGACAGGGTGGTTTTGACTATGGCTACACCTTC. Translating gives CASSVLPGQGGFDYGYTF.

This chain uses TRBV29-1 with TRBJ2-7, with TRBD2 as a possible D gene (6 bases). The V end was cut by 3 bases, the J end by 3 bases, with 27 bases between. CDR3 length equals 18 residues. The germline gives CDR1 SQVTM, CDR2 ANQGSEA. For the CDR3, the DNA is TGCAGCGTTGAGTACGTGGGGGGAAACGGGGTCACAAGCTACGAGCAGTACTTC. Its translation: CSVEYVGGNGVTSYEQYF.

This chain links TRBV15 with TRBJ2-7, with TRBD2 matching 11 bases. Germline CDR1 reads LNHNV; CDR2 reads YYDKDF (reference sequence). The CDR3 consists of 15 residues. Losses at the gene ends were 3 bases for V and 7 bases for J; bases not matched to a gene: 8. CDR3 nucleotide sequence: TGTGCCACCAGCAGTAAAATAGCGGGAGGGCGGGAGCAGTACTTC. Translating gives CATSSKIAGGREQYF.

V and J are TRBV5-1 and TRBJ1-1, with D unresolved. This CDR3 comprises 15 residues. V shed 0 bases and J shed 4 bases, with 13 bases lying between them. Germline assignment: CDR1 SGHRS and CDR2 YFSETQ. The CDR3 protein is CASSLVPGLATEAFF. CDR3 nucleotides: TGCGCCAGCAGCTTGGTTCCGGGTTTGGCCACTGAAGCTTTCTTT.

The rearrangement joins TRBV25-1 to TRBJ1-2, with D tentatively TRBD1 (5 bases). This CDR3 is 14 amino acids long. Per the germline V gene, CDR1 is MGHDK and CDR2 is SYGVNS. V was shortened by 8 bases and J by 5 bases, with 18 bases between the two germline ends. The CDR3 loop reads CASHYVGEGYGYTF. As DNA, the CDR3 is TGTGCCAGCCACTATGTAGGGGAGGGTTATGGCTACACCTTC.

The V gene is TRBV6-4, the J gene TRBJ2-7, with D maybe TRBD1 (5 bases). Germline CDR1 and CDR2: MRHNA and SNTAGT. The CDR3 totals 14 residues. V was clipped by 3 bases and J by 8 bases, with 17 bases between them. The CDR3 region has the DNA TGTGCCAGCAGTGATGGGGCAGGGCTAGGGAAGCAGTACTTC. Translation gives CASSDGAGLGKQYF.

This chain links TRBV6-6 with TRBJ2-7; 8 positions agree with TRBD1. Per the germline V gene, CDR1 is MNHNY and CDR2 is SVGAGI (reference sequence). The CDR3 loop spans 12 amino acids. V shed 6 bases, J shed 8 bases, and the junction held 6 bases outside the gene matches. The CDR3 DNA reads as TGTGCCAGCAGCCCACAGGGGGGAAAGCAGTACTTC. Translated, it gives CASSPQGGKQYF.

The genes are TRBV6-6 and TRBJ2-2; weak D call: TRBD2 (5 bases). In germline, CDR1 is MNHNY, CDR2 SVGAGI (reference sequence). The ends were cut back, 5 bases at V and 2 bases at J, with 15 bases in the middle. The CDR3 runs 16 residues. The CDR3 DNA reads as TGTGCCAGCAGTACCCCGGGAAACCTCAACACCGGGGAGCTGTTTTTT. This sequence encodes CASSTPGNLNTGELFF.

The chain uses TRBV7-2 and TRBJ2-2; 8 bases line up with TRBD1. The V segment lost 11 bases and the J segment 4 bases; nucleotides outside the gene matches: 6. Germline values: CDR1 SGHTA, CDR2 FQGNSA. The CDR3 has 13 amino acids. DNA for the CDR3: TGTGCCGGAGGACAGGGAGTCACCGGGGAGCTGTTTTTT. This translates into CAGGQGVTGELFF.

The J gene is TRBJ2-1, the V gene TRBV6-6; no firm D call. The ends were cut back, 5 bases at V and 6 bases at J, with 14 bases in the middle. CDR3 length equals 14 residues. Germline CDR1 is MNHNY and CDR2 is SVGAGI (reference sequence). CDR3 residues: CASSASRVANEQFF. The CDR3 nucleotides are TGTGCCAGCAGTGCCTCCCGCGTTGCCAATGAGCAGTTCTTC.

V gene TRBV11-2 combines with J gene TRBJ2-5; 12 bases are a match to TRBD2. Trimming cost V 4 bases and J 4 bases; bases outside gene matches: 7. Looked up from germline, CDR1 is SGHAT and CDR2 is FQNNGV. The CDR3 totals 16 residues. The CDR3 bases are TGTGCCAGCAGCTCACAACCGGGACTAGCGGGAGAGACCCAGTACTTC. Protein sequence: CASSSQPGLAGETQYF.

The V and J genes are TRBV14 and TRBJ2-2; 7 bases are shared with TRBD2. Germline loops: CDR1 SGHDN, CDR2 FVKESK. The ends lost 4 bases at V and 4 bases at J; junction bases unmatched: 6. This CDR3 region has 15 residues. The CDR3 region has the DNA TGTGCCAGCAGCCCTCCGGGGAGGGGCACCGGGGAGCTGTTTTTT. Amino acids: CASSPPGRGTGELFF.

This chain connects TRBV14 to TRBJ1-4; D gene uncertain. From germline, CDR1 is SGHDN and CDR2 FVKESK. The V end was cut by 4 bases, the J end by 8 bases, with 20 bases between. This CDR3 is 16 amino acids long. The CDR3 spells CASSRRMGASEEKLFF. CDR3 DNA sequence: TGTGCCAGCAGCCGAAGGATGGGAGCGTCGGAAGAAAAACTGTTTTTT.

The rearrangement uses TRBV29-1 and TRBJ2-7, with 10 nucleotides matching TRBD1. With V trimmed by 5 bases and J by 4 bases, 5 bases remained unmatched. This CDR3 contains 13 residues. Germline CDR1 and CDR2: SQVTM and ANQGSEA. The CDR3 loop reads CSVLKDRGYEQYF. CDR3 DNA sequence: TGCAGCGTTTTAAAGGACAGGGGGTACGAGCAGTACTTC.

In its sample, this clone was seen a few times. This sequence joins TRBV5-1 and TRBJ2-1, with 7 bases that match TRBD2. Germline V lookup: CDR1 SGHRS, CDR2 YFSETQ. Losses at the gene ends were 4 bases for V and 8 bases for J; bases not matched to a gene: 9. The CDR3 runs 14 residues. In DNA form, the CDR3 reads TGCGCCAGCAGCACGGGACTAAAGAGCGATGAGCAGTTCTTC. As protein: CASSTGLKSDEQFF.

This clone showed up just a few times. CDR3 region: CASSQGRTSGYNEQFF. CDR3 sequence (DNA): TGTGCCAGCAGCCAGGGGAGGACTAGCGGCTACAATGAGCAGTTCTTC. The V gene is TRBV4-2, the J gene TRBJ2-1; 10 bases are a match to TRBD2. This CDR3 has 16 residues. Germline V gene sequence: CDR1 LGHNA, CDR2 YNFKEQ. Germline trimming cut 3 bases from V and 3 bases from J; bases unmatched to any gene: 5.

This clone was seen a single time. The chain is built from TRBV5-1 and TRBJ2-1, with 12 bases lining up with TRBD2. The germline V gene has CDR1 SGHRS and CDR2 YFSETQ. The CDR3 loop spans 18 amino acids. V dropped 0 bases and J dropped 8; count of bases not matched to a gene: 12. For the CDR3, the DNA is TGCGCCAGCAGCTTGGCCATTCGACTAGCGGGAGTCGTGTATGAGCAGTTCTTC. Translating gives CASSLAIRLAGVVYEQFF.